The T cell receptor (beta chain) described here comes from a study of T cell responses to AZD1222 COVID-19 vaccine. Study observations and caveats: The study reported that nearly half of spike-specific TCRs target unmutated variant regions. Clonal diversity may have been underestimated, and the donors were mostly white British, with more females than males.

With respect to this clone: Antigen specificity is unknown.

Analyses pooled second doses at about 4 or about 12 weeks. Sequencing used immunoSEQ multiplex PCR; TCRdb keeps in-frame clones, though not all of them. The sample lists 180,000 or so clones, 70% to 90% occurring once. The sequencing here drew on peripheral blood, taken 28 days after the second AZD1222 dose. The origin of this receptor is an adult who received the AZD1222 COVID-19 vaccine.

The CDR3 is CASTRRGEQYF. The CDR3 DNA reads as TGTGCCAGCACCCGGAGGGGGGAGCAGTACTTC. This chain connects TRBV2 to TRBJ2-7; D could derive from TRBD1 or TRBD2 (6 bases each). The CDR3 length is 11 residues. Deletions cut 7 bases from V and 7 bases from J, with 11 bases between. Per germline, CDR1 SNHLY and CDR2 FYNNEI.